This TCR beta chain came from a study of T cells after somatic rescue of genetic block. This CDR3 region has 12 residues. Germline assignment: CDR1 MNHEY and CDR2 SVGAGI. Between the trimmed V and J ends, which lost 8 bases and 1 base, there was a span of 8 bases. Assay used: immunoSEQ multiplex PCR; TCRdb lists only in-frame clones, some missing. The table shows 100,000 to 120,000 clones, with just over 90% occurring only once. Notes on this clone: Other DNA sequences in this sample translate to the same CDR3.

Sequencing was done on a sample of peripheral blood mononuclear cells (PBMCs). The receptor comes from a woman aged 18 to 35. This rearrangement joins TRBV6-5 to TRBJ1-1; D is perhaps TRBD1 (5 bases). For the CDR3, the DNA is TGTGCCAGCGGGGGGGAGAACACTGAAGCTTTCTTT. Translation gives CASGGENTEAFF.